This T cell receptor (beta chain) appears in the sequencing data of a study of early T cells in non-severe SARS-CoV-2 infection. Study as a whole: Unpaired chains resulted from sequencing bulk RNA of unsorted whole blood. The study, taken as a whole, reports: Clonotype matching in VDJdb favored anti-spike CD8 responses and did not capture private and CD4 specificities.

CDR3 length: 17 amino acids. Looked up from germline, CDR1 is GTSNPN and CDR2 is SVGIG (reference sequence). Each cDNA molecule carried a unique molecular identifier. MiXCR, applied by TCRdb to the 5' RACE reads, yields one record per CDR3 protein. The repertoire includes 25,000 to 35,000 distinct CDR3 sequences, approximately 6.2% of them detected once, and less than 6.5% sits in the top ten. This clonotype occurred many times. Its specificity is not known. The chain employs TRBV30 and TRBJ2-2; weak D call: TRBD2 (6 bases). This clonotype was sampled from an adult who was a healthcare worker with PCR-confirmed SARS-CoV-2 infection or an uninfected control (not recorded which). The sample comprised whole blood. For the CDR3, the DNA is TGTGCTCGGACGAGGGTCGGGGCGGGGATGAACACCGGGGAGCTGTTTTTT. Protein: CARTRVGAGMNTGELFF.